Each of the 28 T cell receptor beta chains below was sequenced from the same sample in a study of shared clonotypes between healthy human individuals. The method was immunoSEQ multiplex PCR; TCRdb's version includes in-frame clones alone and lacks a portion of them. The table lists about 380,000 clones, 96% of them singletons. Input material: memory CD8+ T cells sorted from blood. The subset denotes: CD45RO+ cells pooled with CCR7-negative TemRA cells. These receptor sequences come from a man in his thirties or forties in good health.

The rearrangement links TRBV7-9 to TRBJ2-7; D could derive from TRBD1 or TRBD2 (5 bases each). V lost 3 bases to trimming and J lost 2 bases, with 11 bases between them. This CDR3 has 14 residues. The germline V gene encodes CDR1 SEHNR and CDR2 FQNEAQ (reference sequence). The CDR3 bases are TGTGCCAGCAGCTTCCGGGGCGGACCCTACGAGCAGTACTTC. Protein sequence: CASSFRGGPYEQYF. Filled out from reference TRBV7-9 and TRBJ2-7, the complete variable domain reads DTGVSQNPRHKITKRGQNVTFRCDPISEHNRLYWYRQTLGQGPEFLTYFQNEAQLEKSRLLSDRFSAERPKGSFSTLEIQRTEQGDSAMYLCASSFRGGPYEQYFGPGTRLTVT.

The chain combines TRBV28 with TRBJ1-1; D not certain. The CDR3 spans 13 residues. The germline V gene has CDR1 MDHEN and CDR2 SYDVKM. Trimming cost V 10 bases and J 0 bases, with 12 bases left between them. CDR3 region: CAIAYNMNTEAFF. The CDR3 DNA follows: TGTGCCATTGCCTATAATATGAACACTGAAGCTTTCTTT.

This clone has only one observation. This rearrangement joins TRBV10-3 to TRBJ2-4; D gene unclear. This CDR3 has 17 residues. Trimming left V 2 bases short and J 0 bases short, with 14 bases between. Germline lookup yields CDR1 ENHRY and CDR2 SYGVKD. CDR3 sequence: CAISETSDDLAKNIQYF. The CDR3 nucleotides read TGTGCCATCAGTGAGACTTCCGATGATCTAGCCAAAAACATTCAGTACTTC.

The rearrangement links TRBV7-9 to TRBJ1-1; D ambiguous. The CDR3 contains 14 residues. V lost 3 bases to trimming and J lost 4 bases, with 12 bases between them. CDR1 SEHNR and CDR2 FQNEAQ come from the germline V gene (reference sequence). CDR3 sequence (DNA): TGTGCCAGCAGCTTTCGCGCACCAGCCACTGAAGCTTTCTTT. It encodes CASSFRAPATEAFF.

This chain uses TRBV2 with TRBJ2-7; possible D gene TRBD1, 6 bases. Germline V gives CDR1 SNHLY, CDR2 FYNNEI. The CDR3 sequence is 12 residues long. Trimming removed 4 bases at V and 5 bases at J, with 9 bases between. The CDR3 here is CASSGGGHEQYF. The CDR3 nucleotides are TGTGCCAGCAGTGGTGGGGGCCACGAGCAGTACTTC. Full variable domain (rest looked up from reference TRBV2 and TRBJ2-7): EPEVTQTPSHQVTQMGQEVILRCVPISNHLYFYWYRQILGQKVEFLVSFYNNEISEKSEIFDDQFSVERPDGSNFTLKIRSTKLEDSAMYFCASSGGGHEQYFGPGTRLTVT.

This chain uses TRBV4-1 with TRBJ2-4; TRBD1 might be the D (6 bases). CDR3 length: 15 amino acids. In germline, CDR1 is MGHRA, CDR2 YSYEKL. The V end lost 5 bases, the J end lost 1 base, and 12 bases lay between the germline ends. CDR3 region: CASSENRVAKNIQYF. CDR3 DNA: TGCGCCAGCAGCGAGAACAGGGTTGCCAAAAACATTCAGTACTTC.

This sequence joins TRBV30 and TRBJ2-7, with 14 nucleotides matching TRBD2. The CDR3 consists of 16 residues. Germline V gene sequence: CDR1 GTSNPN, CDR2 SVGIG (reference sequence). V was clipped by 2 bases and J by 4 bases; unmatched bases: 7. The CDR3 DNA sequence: TGTGCCTGGAGTATGGGACTAGCGGGAGTTAGGTACGAGCAGTACTTC. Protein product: CAWSMGLAGVRYEQYF.

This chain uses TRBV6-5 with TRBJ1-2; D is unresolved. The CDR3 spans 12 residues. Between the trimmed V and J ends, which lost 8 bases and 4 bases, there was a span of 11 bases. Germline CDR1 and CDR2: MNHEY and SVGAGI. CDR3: CASYEFGYGYTF. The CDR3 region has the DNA TGTGCCAGCTACGAGTTTGGCTATGGCTACACCTTC.

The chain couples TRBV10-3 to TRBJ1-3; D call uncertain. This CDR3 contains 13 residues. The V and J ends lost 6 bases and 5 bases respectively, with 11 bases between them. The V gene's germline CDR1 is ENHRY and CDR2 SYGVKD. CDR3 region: CAISTIGRNTIYF. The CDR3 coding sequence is TGTGCCATCAGCACGATAGGACGAAACACCATATATTTT.

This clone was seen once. The CDR3 loop reads CASALAGVSGNEQFF. CDR3 nucleotide sequence: TGTGCCAGCGCACTAGCGGGAGTCAGCGGCAATGAGCAGTTCTTC. This sequence joins TRBV6-5 and TRBJ2-1, with TRBD2 matching 11 bases. CDR1 is MNHEY and CDR2 is SVGAGI in the germline V gene. The CDR3 is 15 residues long. After removal of 8 bases from V and 6 bases from J, the junction contained 9 bases not matched to a gene.

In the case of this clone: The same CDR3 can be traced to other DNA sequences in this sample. The CDR3 is CASSVGSYNEQFF. The CDR3 region has the DNA TGTGCCAGCAGCGTAGGATCCTACAATGAGCAGTTCTTC. The V gene is TRBV9, the J gene TRBJ2-1, with D hard to call. The CDR3 is made up of 13 amino acids. Trimming removed 0 bases from V and 1 base from J, with 2 bases in between. Per germline, CDR1 SGDLS and CDR2 YYNGEE.

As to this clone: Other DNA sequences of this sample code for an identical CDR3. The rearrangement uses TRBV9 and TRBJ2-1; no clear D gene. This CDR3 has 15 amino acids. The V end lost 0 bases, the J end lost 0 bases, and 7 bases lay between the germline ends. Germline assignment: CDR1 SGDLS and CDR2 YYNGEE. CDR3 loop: CASSVVGSSYNEQFF. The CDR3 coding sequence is TGTGCCAGCAGCGTAGTTGGTAGCTCCTACAATGAGCAGTTCTTC.

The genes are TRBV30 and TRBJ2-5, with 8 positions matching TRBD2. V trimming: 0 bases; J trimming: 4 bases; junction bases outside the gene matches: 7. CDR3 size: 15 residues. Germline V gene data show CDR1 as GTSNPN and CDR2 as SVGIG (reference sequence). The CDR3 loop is CAWSVFGRALETQYF. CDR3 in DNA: TGTGCCTGGAGTGTATTCGGGAGGGCCCTAGAGACCCAGTACTTC.

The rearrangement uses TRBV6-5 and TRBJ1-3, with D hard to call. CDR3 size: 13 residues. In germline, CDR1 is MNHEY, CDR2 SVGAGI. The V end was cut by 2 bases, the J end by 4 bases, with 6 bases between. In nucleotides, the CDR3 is TGTGCCAGCAGTTACGGGCAGGGAAACACCATATATTTT. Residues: CASSYGQGNTIYF.

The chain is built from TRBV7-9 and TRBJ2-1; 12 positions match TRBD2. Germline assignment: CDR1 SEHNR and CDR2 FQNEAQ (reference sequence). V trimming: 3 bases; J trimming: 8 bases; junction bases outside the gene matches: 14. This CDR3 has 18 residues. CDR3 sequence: CASSFILRLAGDIDEQFF. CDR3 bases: TGTGCCAGCAGCTTCATCCTCCGACTAGCGGGAGACATAGATGAGCAGTTCTTC.

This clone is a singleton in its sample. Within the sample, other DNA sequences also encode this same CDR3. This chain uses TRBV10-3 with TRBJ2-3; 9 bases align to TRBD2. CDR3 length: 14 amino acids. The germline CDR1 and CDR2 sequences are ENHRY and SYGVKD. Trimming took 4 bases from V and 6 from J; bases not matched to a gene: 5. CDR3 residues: CAISVAGGPDTQYF. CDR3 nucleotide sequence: TGTGCCATCAGTGTGGCGGGAGGGCCGGATACGCAGTATTTT.

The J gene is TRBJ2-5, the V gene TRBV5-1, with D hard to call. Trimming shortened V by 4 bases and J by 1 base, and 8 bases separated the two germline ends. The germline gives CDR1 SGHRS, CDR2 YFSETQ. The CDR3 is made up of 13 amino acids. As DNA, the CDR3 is TGCGCCAGCAGCGGGCCAGGCCAAGAGACCCAGTACTTC. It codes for CASSGPGQETQYF.

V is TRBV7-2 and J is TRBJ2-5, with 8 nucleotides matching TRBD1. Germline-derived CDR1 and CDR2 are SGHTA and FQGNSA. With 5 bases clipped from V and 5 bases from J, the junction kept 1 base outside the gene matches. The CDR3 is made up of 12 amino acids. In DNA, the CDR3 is TGTGCCAGCAGCCGGGACAGGGAGACCCAGTACTTC. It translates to CASSRDRETQYF.

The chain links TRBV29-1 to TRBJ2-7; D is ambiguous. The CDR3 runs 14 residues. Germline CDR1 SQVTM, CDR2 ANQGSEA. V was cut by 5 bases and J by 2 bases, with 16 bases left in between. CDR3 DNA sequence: TGCAGCGTTTCAAGGTCTGACGGAACCTACGAGCAGTACTTC. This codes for CSVSRSDGTYEQYF.

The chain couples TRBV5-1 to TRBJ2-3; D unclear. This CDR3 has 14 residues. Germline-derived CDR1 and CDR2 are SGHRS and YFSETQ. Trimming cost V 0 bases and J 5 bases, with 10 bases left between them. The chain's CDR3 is CASSLVLVRDTQYF. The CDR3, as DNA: TGCGCCAGCAGCTTGGTGTTAGTTCGAGATACGCAGTATTTT.

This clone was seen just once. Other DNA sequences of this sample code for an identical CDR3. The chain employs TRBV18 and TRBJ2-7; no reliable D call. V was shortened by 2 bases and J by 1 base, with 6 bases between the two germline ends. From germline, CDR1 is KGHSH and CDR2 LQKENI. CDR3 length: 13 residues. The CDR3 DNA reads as TGTGCCAGCTCACCAGGCCAATCCTACGAGCAGTACTTC. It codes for CASSPGQSYEQYF.

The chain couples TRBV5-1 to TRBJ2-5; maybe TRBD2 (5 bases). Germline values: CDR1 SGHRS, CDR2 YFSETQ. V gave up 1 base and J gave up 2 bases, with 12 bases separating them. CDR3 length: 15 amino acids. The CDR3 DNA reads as TGCGCCAGCAGCTTGAACGGGATGAATCAAGAGACCCAGTACTTC. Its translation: CASSLNGMNQETQYF.

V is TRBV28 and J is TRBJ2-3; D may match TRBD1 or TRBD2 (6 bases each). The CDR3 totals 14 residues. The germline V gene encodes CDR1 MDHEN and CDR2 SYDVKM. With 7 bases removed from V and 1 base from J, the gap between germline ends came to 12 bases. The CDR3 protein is CASTKGGRTDTQYF. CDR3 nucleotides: TGTGCCAGCACCAAAGGGGGGCGCACAGATACGCAGTATTTT.

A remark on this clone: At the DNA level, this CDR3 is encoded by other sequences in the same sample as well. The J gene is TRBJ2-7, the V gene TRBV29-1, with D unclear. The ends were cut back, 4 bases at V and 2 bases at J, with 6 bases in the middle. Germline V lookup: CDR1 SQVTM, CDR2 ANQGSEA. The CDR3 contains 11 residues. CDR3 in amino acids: CSVGLAYEQYF. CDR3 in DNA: TGCAGCGTTGGGCTAGCCTACGAGCAGTACTTC.

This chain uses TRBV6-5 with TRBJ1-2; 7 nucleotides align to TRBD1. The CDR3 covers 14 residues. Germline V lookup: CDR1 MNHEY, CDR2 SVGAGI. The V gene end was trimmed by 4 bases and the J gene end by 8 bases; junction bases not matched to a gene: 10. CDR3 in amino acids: CASSSRFRGGGYTF. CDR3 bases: TGTGCCAGCAGTTCCAGGTTCAGGGGGGGAGGCTACACCTTC.

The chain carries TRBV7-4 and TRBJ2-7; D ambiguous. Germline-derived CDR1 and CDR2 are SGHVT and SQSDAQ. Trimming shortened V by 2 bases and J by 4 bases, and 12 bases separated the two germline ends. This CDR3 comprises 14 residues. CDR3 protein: CASSLPPPPYEQYF. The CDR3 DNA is TGTGCCAGCAGCTTACCCCCTCCTCCGTACGAGCAGTACTTC.

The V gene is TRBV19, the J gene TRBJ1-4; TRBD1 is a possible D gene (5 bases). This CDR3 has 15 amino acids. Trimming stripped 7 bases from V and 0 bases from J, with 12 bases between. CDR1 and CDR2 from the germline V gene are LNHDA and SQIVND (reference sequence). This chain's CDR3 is CASTLRGATNEKLFF. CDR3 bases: TGTGCCAGTACCCTCCGGGGGGCAACTAATGAAAAACTGTTTTTT.

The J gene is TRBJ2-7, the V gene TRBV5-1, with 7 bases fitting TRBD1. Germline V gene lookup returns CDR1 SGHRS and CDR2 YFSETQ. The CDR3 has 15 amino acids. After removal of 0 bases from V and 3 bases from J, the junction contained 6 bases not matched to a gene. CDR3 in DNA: TGCGCCAGCAGCTTGGACCCTACAGGGGACTACGAGCAGTACTTC. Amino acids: CASSLDPTGDYEQYF.